The 13 T cell receptor beta chains given below trace back to one sample, sequenced in a study of OX40 agonist ivuxolimab in advanced cancers. Some clones are missing from TCRdb's copy, which holds only in-frame ones; the method was immunoSEQ multiplex PCR. The sample contains about 69,000 clones, about 80% of which appear only once. The source was CD4+ or CD8+ T cells sorted from blood, collected in a trial of the OX40 agonist ivuxolimab. These receptors were collected from an adult with an advanced solid tumor such as melanoma, head and neck, liver or kidney cancer.

This clone appeared a single time. The J gene is TRBJ1-5, the V gene TRBV2; 7 bases are a match to TRBD1. V was pared by 6 bases and J by 1 base, with 9 bases of the junction left unmatched. Germline V gene sequence: CDR1 SNHLY, CDR2 FYNNEI. There are 16 residues in the CDR3. The CDR3 loop reads CASSLRRDRSNQPQHF. The CDR3 DNA reads as TGTGCCAGCAGCCTCCGTAGGGACAGAAGCAATCAGCCCCAGCATTTT.

The chain is built from TRBV7-9 and TRBJ2-5; 11 nucleotides line up with TRBD2. The CDR3 sequence is 18 residues long. The trim removed 5 bases at V and 5 bases at J, leaving 16 bases unmatched. CDR1 and CDR2 (germline): SEHNR, FQNEAQ (reference sequence). CDR3 region: CASSETGTSGRGFETQYF. In nucleotides, the CDR3 is TGTGCCAGCAGCGAAACCGGGACTAGCGGAAGAGGGTTTGAGACCCAGTACTTC.

The chain couples TRBV2 to TRBJ2-1; D assignment may be TRBD1 or TRBD2 (6 bases each). CDR3 size: 16 residues. Trimming removed 8 bases from V and 5 bases from J, with 22 bases in between. Germline V gives CDR1 SNHLY, CDR2 FYNNEI. The CDR3 DNA reads as TGTGCCAGCTGTTTTGAAGGGGGGAGTATCAACAATGAGCAGTTCTTC. Translating it yields CASCFEGGSINNEQFF.

In this sample, this clone turned up once. CDR3 nucleotide sequence: TGTGCCAGCAGCTATAGCGGGACCCTCGGCGAGCAGTACTTC. It yields the protein CASSYSGTLGEQYF. This chain uses TRBV5-4 with TRBJ2-7; 8 bases fit TRBD2. CDR1 and CDR2 from the germline V gene are SGHNT and YYREEE (reference sequence). The junction had 8 bases not matched to a gene; V was cut back by 3 bases and J by 6 bases. This CDR3 contains 14 residues. The full variable domain, rest sourced from reference TRBV5-4 and TRBJ2-7, is ETGVTQSPTHLIKTRGQQVTLRCSSQSGHNTVSWYQQALGQGPQFIFQYYREEENGRGNFPPRFSGLQFPNYSSELNVNALELDDSALYLCASSYSGTLGEQYFGPGTRLTVT.

J is TRBJ2-2 and V is TRBV12-5, with a possible D match to TRBD1 (6 bases). Per germline, CDR1 LGHNT and CDR2 FRNRAP. Deletions cut 0 bases from V and 5 bases from J, with 13 bases between. CDR3 length: 16 amino acids. The CDR3 DNA reads as TGTGCTAGTGGTTTGGTACCGGGTCAGGGGACCGGGGAGCTGTTTTTT. Encoded protein: CASGLVPGQGTGELFF.

V is TRBV23-1 and J is TRBJ2-5; TRBD1 matches 8 bases. TRBV23-1 is given ORF status, its function remaining uncertain. V was clipped by 3 bases and J by 4 bases; unmatched bases: 10. The CDR3 loop spans 16 amino acids. The CDR3 sequence is CASSHRGPRRPETQYF. In DNA, the CDR3 is TGCGCCAGCAGTCACAGGGGGCCAAGGAGGCCAGAGACCCAGTACTTC.

Regarding this clone: This CDR3 is also generated by other DNA sequences in the sample. This rearrangement joins TRBV19 to TRBJ1-5; TRBD1 is a possible D gene (5 bases). The CDR3 covers 15 residues. Germline CDR1 reads LNHDA; CDR2 reads SQIVND (reference sequence). Trimming took 3 bases from V and 2 from J, leaving 11 bases between them. The CDR3 is CASSISGGGNQPQHF. CDR3 nucleotides: TGTGCCAGTAGTATCTCTGGGGGTGGCAATCAGCCCCAGCATTTT.

This clone was seen just once. The chain recombines TRBV5-1 with TRBJ2-7; D unresolved. V was clipped by 0 bases and J by 0 bases, with 7 bases between them. CDR1 is SGHRS, CDR2 YFSETQ, per germline. The CDR3 length is 14 residues. As DNA, the CDR3 is TGCGCCAGCAGCTTGGACGGTAACTCCTACGAGCAGTACTTC. Amino acid sequence: CASSLDGNSYEQYF.

The rearrangement links TRBV5-1 to TRBJ1-2; D might be TRBD1 (5 bases). The CDR3 contains 16 residues. Deletions cut 0 bases from V and 5 bases from J, with 17 bases between. Germline V gene lookup returns CDR1 SGHRS and CDR2 YFSETQ. For the CDR3, the DNA is TGCGCCAGCAGCTTGGGCGACGCAGGGAGAGGATATGGCTACACCTTC. This sequence encodes CASSLGDAGRGYGYTF.

This chain joins TRBV30 and TRBJ2-2; D might be TRBD2 (5 bases). This CDR3 has 14 amino acids. CDR1 GTSNPN and CDR2 SVGIG come from the germline V gene (reference sequence). The CDR3 reads CVLRAPGSTGELFF. DNA for the CDR3: TGTGTCCTGCGGGCTCCCGGCAGCACCGGGGAGCTGTTTTTT. Together with reference TRBV30 and TRBJ2-2, the CDR3 gives the full variable domain: SQTIHQWPATLVQPVGSPLSLECTVEGTSNPNLYWYRQAAGRGLQLLFYSVGIGQISSEVPQNLSASRPQDRQFILSSKKLLLSDSGFYLCVLRAPGSTGELFFGEGSRLTVL.

The chain has TRBV15 and TRBJ2-1; D might be TRBD2 (5 bases). V lost 0 bases and J 0 bases, leaving 15 bases between the germline ends. Germline CDR1 and CDR2: LNHNV and YYDKDF (reference sequence). The CDR3 extends over 18 amino acids. The CDR3, as DNA: TGTGCCACCAGCAGAGATCGCCCTAGCCGGAGCTCCTACAATGAGCAGTTCTTC. As protein: CATSRDRPSRSSYNEQFF.

The chain employs TRBV4-2 and TRBJ1-1; D possibly corresponds to TRBD1 (5 bases). Trimming took off 0 bases at V and 4 bases at J, with 12 bases between the two ends. The CDR3 spans 15 residues. Germline CDR1 and CDR2: LGHNA and YNFKEQ. The CDR3 nucleotides read TGTGCCAGCAGCCAAGATGCTGCCGGGGGCACTGAAGCTTTCTTT. It codes for CASSQDAAGGTEAFF.

This chain connects TRBV5-1 to TRBJ2-7; TRBD1 agrees at 7 bases. This CDR3 comprises 15 residues. Per germline, CDR1 SGHRS and CDR2 YFSETQ. Trimming took 0 bases from V and 2 from J; bases not matched to a gene: 5. CDR3 protein: CASSLAGTATYEQYF. In DNA form, the CDR3 reads TGCGCCAGCAGCTTGGCCGGGACAGCAACCTACGAGCAGTACTTC.